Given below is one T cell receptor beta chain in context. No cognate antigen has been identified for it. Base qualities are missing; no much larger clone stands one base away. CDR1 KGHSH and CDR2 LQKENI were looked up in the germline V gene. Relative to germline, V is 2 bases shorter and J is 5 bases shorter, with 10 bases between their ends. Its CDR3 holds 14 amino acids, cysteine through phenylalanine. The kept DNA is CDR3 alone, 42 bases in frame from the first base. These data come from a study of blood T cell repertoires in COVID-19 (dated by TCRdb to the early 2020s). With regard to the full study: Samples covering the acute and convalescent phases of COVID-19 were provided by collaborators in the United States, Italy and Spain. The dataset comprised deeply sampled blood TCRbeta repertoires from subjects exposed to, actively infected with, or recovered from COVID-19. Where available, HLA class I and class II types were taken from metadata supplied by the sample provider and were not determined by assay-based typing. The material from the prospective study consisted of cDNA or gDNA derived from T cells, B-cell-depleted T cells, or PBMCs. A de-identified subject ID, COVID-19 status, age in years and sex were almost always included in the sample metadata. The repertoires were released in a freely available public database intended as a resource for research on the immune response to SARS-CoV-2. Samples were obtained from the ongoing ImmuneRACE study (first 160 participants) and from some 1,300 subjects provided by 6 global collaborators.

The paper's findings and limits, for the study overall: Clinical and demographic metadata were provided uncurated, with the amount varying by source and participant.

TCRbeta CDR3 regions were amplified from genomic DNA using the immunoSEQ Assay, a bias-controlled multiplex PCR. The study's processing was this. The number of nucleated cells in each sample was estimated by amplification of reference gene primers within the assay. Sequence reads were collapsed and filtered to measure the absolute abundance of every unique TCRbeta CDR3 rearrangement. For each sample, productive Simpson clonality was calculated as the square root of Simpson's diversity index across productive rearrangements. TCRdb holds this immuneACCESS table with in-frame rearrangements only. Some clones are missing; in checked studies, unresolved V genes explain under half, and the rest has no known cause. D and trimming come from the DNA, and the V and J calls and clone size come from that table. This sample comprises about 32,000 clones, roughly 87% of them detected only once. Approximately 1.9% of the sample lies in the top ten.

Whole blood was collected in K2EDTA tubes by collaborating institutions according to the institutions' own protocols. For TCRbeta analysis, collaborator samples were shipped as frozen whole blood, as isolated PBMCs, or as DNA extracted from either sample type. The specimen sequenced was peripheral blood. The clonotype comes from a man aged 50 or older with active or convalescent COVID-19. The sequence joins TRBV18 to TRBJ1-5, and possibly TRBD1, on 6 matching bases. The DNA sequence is TGTGCCAGCTCACCAAGACAGGTTGATCAGCCCCAGCATTTT. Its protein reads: CASSPRQVDQPQHF. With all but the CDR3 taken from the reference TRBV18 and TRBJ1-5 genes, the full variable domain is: NAGVMQNPRHLVRRRGQEARLRCSPMKGHSHVYWYRQLPEEGLKFMVYLQKENIIDESGMPKERFSAEFPKEGPSILRIQQVVRGDSAAYFCASSPRQVDQPQHFGDGTRLSIL.